This T cell receptor beta chain was captured in a study of shared clonotypes between healthy human individuals. It was CD45RO-negative cells, positively selected for CCR7, that made up naive CD8 cells, with terminally differentiated effector memory CD45RA+ cells excluded. The data were produced by immunoSEQ multiplex PCR, yet TCRdb's version contains in-frame clones alone and is incomplete. The sample includes some 1,900,000 clones, about 95% of them seen just once. This TCR derives from a man younger than 35 in good health. The specimen was naive CD8+ T cells sorted from blood.

CDR3 DNA: TGCGCCAGCAGCTTGGGGACTAGCGGAGACGAGCAGTACTTC. Protein: CASSLGTSGDEQYF. The chain employs TRBV5-1 and TRBJ2-7; 10 positions match TRBD2. Germline trimming cut 0 bases from V and 5 bases from J; bases unmatched to any gene: 2. CDR3 length equals 14 residues. CDR1 and CDR2 (germline): SGHRS, YFSETQ.